This T cell receptor (beta chain) was found in a study of T cell responses to AZD1222 COVID-19 vaccine. Study conclusions and caveats: Per reports, nearly half of all spike-specific TCRs target regions that are unmutated in variants. Baseline seropositivity characterized only 5 to 7 AZD1222 recipients.

As to this clone: The antigen is unknown.

Profiled with immunoSEQ multiplex PCR; TCRdb holds only in-frame clones, not every one. Here the sample spans about 120,000 clones, more than 75% being singletons. The CDR3 is 17 amino acids. Germline assignment: CDR1 MGHRA and CDR2 YSYEKL. Between the trimmed V and J ends, which lost 1 base and 0 bases, there was a span of 12 bases. The source of this sequence is an adult who received the AZD1222 COVID-19 vaccine. The sample was peripheral blood, taken 28 days after the second AZD1222 dose. This chain joins TRBV4-1 and TRBJ1-4; D uncertain. CDR3 bases: TGCGCCAGCAGCCAAGCACAACGGACGGCAACTAATGAAAAACTGTTTTTT. Amino acid sequence: CASSQAQRTATNEKLFF.